Below are 23 T cell receptor beta chains sequenced from a single sample in a study of response to subunit inactivated influenza vaccine. TCRdb re-called the RT-PCR reads through MiXCR, storing one row per CDR3 protein. The sample contains fewer than 550,000 distinct CDR3 sequences, approximately 24% of which appear only once. The sample here was CD4+ T cells sorted from PBMCs, taken 5 days after vaccination. All receptors derive from a man aged 50 to 59 who received an inactivated influenza vaccine.

This clonotype was seen a handful of times. This chain uses TRBV29-1 with TRBJ2-7; D might be TRBD1 (6 bases). Germline loops: CDR1 SQVTM, CDR2 ANQGSEA. The V end was cut by 8 bases, the J end by 2 bases, with 16 bases between. This CDR3 region has 13 residues. The CDR3, as DNA: TGCAGCTACCTCGGGACATCTCCCTACGAGCAGTACTTC. This sequence encodes CSYLGTSPYEQYF.

This rearrangement joins TRBV20-1 to TRBJ2-3; a possible D gene is TRBD1 (5 bases). Germline CDR1 reads DFQATT; CDR2 reads SNEGSKA (reference sequence). The CDR3 extends over 15 amino acids. Trimming left V 0 bases short and J 2 bases short, with 12 bases between. The CDR3 loop is CSAREGPSSTDTQYF. The CDR3 DNA sequence: TGCAGTGCTAGAGAGGGGCCCTCTTCCACAGATACGCAGTATTTT.

This chain uses TRBV18 with TRBJ2-5, with D tentatively TRBD2 (6 bases). The CDR3 totals 13 residues. Germline V lookup: CDR1 KGHSH, CDR2 LQKENI. The ends were cut back, 0 bases at V and 5 bases at J, with 7 bases in the middle. The CDR3 nucleotides are TGTGCCAGCTCACCACCGAGCGGGGAGACCCAGTACTTC. It yields the protein CASSPPSGETQYF.

J is TRBJ2-7 and V is TRBV20-1; 11 bases agree with TRBD2. V was pared by 0 bases and J by 7 bases, with 14 bases of the junction left unmatched. Germline CDR1 DFQATT, CDR2 SNEGSKA (reference sequence). CDR3 length equals 17 residues. Written as DNA, the CDR3 is TGCAGTGCTAGAGATTCGCTAGCGGGAGGCTCCCTCGGGGAGCAGTACTTC. Encoded protein: CSARDSLAGGSLGEQYF.

This clonotype has only a few counts. The chain has TRBV4-3 and TRBJ2-1; 7 nucleotides agree with TRBD2. The length of the CDR3 is 15 residues. J was trimmed by 10 bases and V by 2 bases; bases with no gene match: 11. Germline V lookup: CDR1 LGHNA, CDR2 YSLEER. The CDR3 reads CASSQRSGGSLEQFF. CDR3 DNA: TGCGCCAGCAGCCAACGGAGTGGCGGGAGTCTGGAGCAGTTCTTC.

This clonotype was detected only a few times. The J gene is TRBJ2-3, the V gene TRBV7-2; the D is unclear. The CDR3 extends over 13 amino acids. The V gene's germline CDR1 is SGHTA and CDR2 FQGNSA. Trimming removed 1 base from V and 2 bases from J, with 4 bases in between. The CDR3 protein is CASSLVITDTQYF. In DNA form, the CDR3 reads TGTGCCAGCAGCTTAGTCATCACAGATACGCAGTATTTT. Combining the CDR3 with reference TRBV7-2 and TRBJ2-3 gives the whole variable domain GAGVSQSPSNKVTEKGKDVELRCDPISGHTALYWYRQSLGQGLEFLIYFQGNSAPDKSGLPSDRFSAERTGGSVSTLTIQRTQQEDSAVYLCASSLVITDTQYFGPGTRLTVL.

This clonotype was detected only a few times. The chain carries TRBV10-3 and TRBJ2-3; unclear D gene. V dropped 8 bases and J dropped 0 bases, with 12 bases sitting between them. The CDR3 consists of 14 residues. In germline, CDR1 is ENHRY, CDR2 SYGVKD. The CDR3 DNA reads as TGTGCCATCCGGTTGGCGGTAAGCACAGATACGCAGTATTTT. Its protein product is CAIRLAVSTDTQYF.

This clonotype was recorded a few times. V is TRBV4-3 and J is TRBJ2-1; 9 positions agree with TRBD2. This CDR3 is built from 16 residues. CDR1 is LGHNA, CDR2 YSLEER, per germline. Trimming removed 1 base from V and 4 bases from J; junction bases left unmatched: 5. Written as DNA, the CDR3 is TGCGCCAGCAGCCAAGTGGCGACTAGCGGTTACAATGAGCAGTTCTTC. Translating it yields CASSQVATSGYNEQFF.

The chain employs TRBV6-1 and TRBJ2-2; 7 bases are shared with TRBD1. Germline-derived CDR1 and CDR2 are MNHNS and SASEGT. J was trimmed by 4 bases and V by 7 bases; bases with no gene match: 6. The CDR3 runs to 14 residues. CDR3 sequence: CASKWDRPTGELFF. In DNA, the CDR3 is TGTGCCAGCAAGTGGGACAGACCCACCGGGGAGCTGTTTTTT.

This clonotype was seen only a few times. This chain joins TRBV28 and TRBJ2-6; a possible D gene is TRBD1 (6 bases). Germline V gene lookup returns CDR1 MDHEN and CDR2 SYDVKM. The CDR3 consists of 16 residues. The V gene lost 2 bases and the J gene lost 7 bases, with 15 bases spanning the gap. CDR3 in amino acids: CASSLPGVPGANVLTF. Here the CDR3 DNA reads TGTGCCAGCAGTTTACCAGGGGTCCCCGGAGCCAACGTCCTGACTTTC. The complete variable domain, with remaining parts taken from reference TRBV28 and TRBJ2-6, reads DVKVTQSSRYLVKRTGEKVFLECVQDMDHENMFWYRQDPGLGLRLIYFSYDVKMKEKGDIPEGYSVSREKKERFSLILESASTNQTSMYLCASSLPGVPGANVLTFGAGSRLTVL.

This clonotype came up a few times. This chain uses TRBV20-1 with TRBJ1-6; D remains ambiguous. CDR3 length: 13 amino acids. Trimming cost V 3 bases and J 8 bases, with 11 bases left between them. Looked up from germline, CDR1 is DFQATT and CDR2 is SNEGSKA (reference sequence). The CDR3 loop reads CSARWQAHSPLHF. Written as DNA, the CDR3 is TGCAGTGCTAGGTGGCAGGCCCATTCACCCCTCCACTTT.

V gene TRBV12-3 or TRBV12-4 combines with J gene TRBJ1-6; D is ambiguous. The CDR3 sequence is 13 residues long. V lost 4 bases to trimming and J lost 3 bases, with 4 bases between them. The chain's CDR3 is CASSSDYNSPLHF. The DNA of the CDR3 is TGTGCCAGCAGTTCCGACTATAATTCACCCCTCCACTTT.

A few counts support this clonotype. The CDR3 loop is CASSLGASYNQPQHF. As DNA, the CDR3 is TGTGCCAGCAGCCTGGGCGCCAGTTACAATCAGCCCCAGCATTTT. The chain has TRBV5-6 and TRBJ1-5; D not certain. V was clipped by 4 bases and J by 3 bases, with 14 bases between them. Germline V gene lookup returns CDR1 SGHDT and CDR2 YYEEEE. The CDR3 is made up of 15 amino acids. Variable domain in full (rest from reference TRBV5-6 and TRBJ1-5): DAGVTQSPTHLIKTRGQQVTLRCSPKSGHDTVSWYQQALGQGPQFIFQYYEEEERQRGNFPDRFSGHQFPNYSSELNVNALLLGDSALYLCASSLGASYNQPQHFGDGTRLSIL.

V usage is TRBV7-3 and J usage is TRBJ2-2; TRBD1 aligns across 7 bases. The V segment lost 4 bases and the J segment 4 bases; nucleotides outside the gene matches: 3. The CDR3 totals 14 residues. CDR1 and CDR2 (germline): SGHTA, FQGTGA. CDR3 nucleotide sequence: TGTGCCAGCAGCTCGACAGGGCGCACCGGGGAGCTGTTTTTT. Translation: CASSSTGRTGELFF.

The chain employs TRBV12-3 or TRBV12-4 and TRBJ1-4; 9 nucleotides align to TRBD1. The CDR3 runs to 15 residues. V lost 6 bases, J lost 6 bases, and 8 bases stayed unmatched. The CDR3, as DNA: TGTGCCAGCAGCCTTGACAGGGGGGTCGATGAAAAACTGTTTTTT. Its translation is CASSLDRGVDEKLFF.

CDR3 residues: CASSPADRSGEQYF. Here the CDR3 DNA reads TGTGCCAGCTCACCTGCGGACCGGTCCGGCGAGCAGTACTTC. The chain carries TRBV18 and TRBJ2-7; D gene unclear. V was clipped by 3 bases and J by 6 bases, with 15 bases between them. CDR3 length equals 14 residues. The germline V gene has CDR1 KGHSH and CDR2 LQKENI.

This clonotype was observed a handful of times. CDR3 residues: CSARASWQIQETQYF. In nucleotides, the CDR3 is TGCAGTGCTAGGGCCTCTTGGCAGATCCAAGAGACCCAGTACTTC. The chain employs TRBV20-1 and TRBJ2-5; D call uncertain. This CDR3 has 15 residues. The germline V and J ends were trimmed by 3 bases and 1 base, with 15 bases remaining between them. The germline V gene encodes CDR1 DFQATT and CDR2 SNEGSKA (reference sequence).

This clonotype was counted only a few times. The CDR3 is CSVGVGQGETQYF. The DNA of the CDR3 is TGCAGCGTCGGAGTGGGACAGGGAGAGACCCAGTACTTC. The chain joins TRBV29-1 to TRBJ2-5; 9 nucleotides align to TRBD1. In germline, CDR1 is SQVTM, CDR2 ANQGSEA. The CDR3 covers 13 residues. Trimming took 6 bases from V and 4 from J; bases not matched to a gene: 6.

The rearrangement links TRBV5-1 to TRBJ2-7; 8 positions agree with TRBD2. Germline-derived CDR1 and CDR2 are SGHRS and YFSETQ. The CDR3 has 15 residues. V shed 0 bases, J shed 4 bases, and the junction held 6 bases outside the gene matches. This chain's CDR3 is CASSLAGRDPYEQYF. The DNA of the CDR3 is TGCGCCAGCAGCTTGGCCGGGAGGGACCCTTACGAGCAGTACTTC.

This chain links TRBV28 with TRBJ2-6; tentatively, D is TRBD1 (5 bases). Trimming took 6 bases from V and 4 from J, leaving 7 bases between them. CDR1 MDHEN and CDR2 SYDVKM come from the germline V gene. The CDR3 is 13 amino acids. Here the CDR3 reads CASRPGGANVLTF. In DNA, the CDR3 is TGTGCCAGCAGGCCAGGGGGGGCCAACGTCCTGACTTTC.

The chain is built from TRBV12-3 or TRBV12-4 and TRBJ2-1; 7 nucleotides agree with TRBD2. This CDR3 comprises 16 residues. V lost 4 bases and J lost 6; bases outside the gene matches: 12. For the CDR3, the DNA is TGTGCCAGCAGTTACCGTTCGACTTGGGGGGGCAATGAGCAGTTCTTC. Translated: CASSYRSTWGGNEQFF.

This clonotype was detected a few times. V gene TRBV6-1 combines with J gene TRBJ2-7; TRBD2 aligns across 14 bases. The CDR3 is made up of 17 amino acids. Germline V CDR1 and CDR2: MNHNS, SASEGT. V lost 4 bases, J lost 2 bases, and 7 bases stayed unmatched. The CDR3 loop reads CASSGGLAGGTTYEQYF. As DNA, the CDR3 is TGTGCCAGCAGTGGCGGACTAGCGGGGGGAACTACCTACGAGCAGTACTTC.

This clonotype has more than one count but fewer than ten. This chain links TRBV29-1 with TRBJ2-1; D may be TRBD1 or TRBD2 (6 bases each). V dropped 3 bases and J dropped 2 bases, with 14 bases sitting between them. Germline-derived CDR1 and CDR2 are SQVTM and ANQGSEA. The CDR3 is 15 residues long. CDR3 sequence: CSVDPHGGPYNEQFF. Here the CDR3 DNA reads TGCAGCGTTGATCCTCATGGGGGGCCCTACAATGAGCAGTTCTTC.